This T cell receptor (beta chain) was retrieved from a study of T-cell memory formation after mild COVID-19. The overall study: Clusters were largely donor specific.

This clonotype occurred a few times. Constant-segment primers and 5'RACE yielded cDNA libraries for TCR alpha and TCR beta, each carrying sample barcodes and UMIs. MiXCR, applied by TCRdb to the 5' RACE reads, yields one record per CDR3 protein. The repertoire holds approximately 260,000 distinct CDR3 sequences, with 16% as singletons. The CDR3 sequence is 14 residues long. Deletions cut 7 bases from V and 4 bases from J, with 16 bases between. The source of this sequence is a man aged 18-30 years who had mild COVID-19 (a few samples of this study predate the infection). Cell type and time point are not known. The source material was PBMCs or a T cell subset sorted from them (not recorded which). This chain joins TRBV12-3 or TRBV12-4 and TRBJ1-1; D might be TRBD1 (5 bases). Here the CDR3 DNA reads TGTGCCAGCACGCCGGGCAGGGCGAGCACTGAAGCTTTCTTT. It codes for CASTPGRASTEAFF.